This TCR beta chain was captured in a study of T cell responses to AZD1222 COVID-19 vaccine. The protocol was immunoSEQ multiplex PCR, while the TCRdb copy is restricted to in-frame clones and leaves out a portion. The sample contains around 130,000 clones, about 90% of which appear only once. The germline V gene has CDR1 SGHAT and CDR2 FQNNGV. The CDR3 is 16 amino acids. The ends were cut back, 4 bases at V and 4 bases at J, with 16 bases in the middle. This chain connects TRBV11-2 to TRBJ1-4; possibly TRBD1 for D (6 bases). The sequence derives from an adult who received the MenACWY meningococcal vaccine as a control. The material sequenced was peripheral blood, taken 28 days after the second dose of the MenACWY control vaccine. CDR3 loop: CASSSYPDSYNEKLFF. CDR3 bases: TGTGCCAGCAGCTCTTACCCGGACAGCTATAATGAAAAACTGTTTTTT.